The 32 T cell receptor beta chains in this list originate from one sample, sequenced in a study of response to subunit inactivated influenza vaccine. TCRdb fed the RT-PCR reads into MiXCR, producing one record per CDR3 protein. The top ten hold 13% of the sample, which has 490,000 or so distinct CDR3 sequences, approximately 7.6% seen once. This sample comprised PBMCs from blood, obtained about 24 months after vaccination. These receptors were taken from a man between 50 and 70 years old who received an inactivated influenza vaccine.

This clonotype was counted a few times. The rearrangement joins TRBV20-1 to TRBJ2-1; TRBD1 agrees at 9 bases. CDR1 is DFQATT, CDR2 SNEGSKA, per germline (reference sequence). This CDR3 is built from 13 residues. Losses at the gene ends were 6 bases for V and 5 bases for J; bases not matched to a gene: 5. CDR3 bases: TGCAGTGCGCGGGACAGGGAACACAATGAGCAGTTCTTC. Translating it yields CSARDREHNEQFF.

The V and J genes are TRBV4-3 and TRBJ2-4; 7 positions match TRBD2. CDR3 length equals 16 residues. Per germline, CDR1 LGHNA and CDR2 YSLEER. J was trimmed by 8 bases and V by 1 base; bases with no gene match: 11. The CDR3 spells CASSQVGGSFGDIQYF. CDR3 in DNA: TGCGCCAGCAGCCAAGTTGGCGGGAGTTTCGGTGACATTCAGTACTTC.

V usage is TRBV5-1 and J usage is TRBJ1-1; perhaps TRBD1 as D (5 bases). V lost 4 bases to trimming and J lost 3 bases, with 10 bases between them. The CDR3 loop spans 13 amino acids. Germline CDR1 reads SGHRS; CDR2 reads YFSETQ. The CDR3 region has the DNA TGCGCCAGCAGCGGGGACGGCTACACTGAAGCTTTCTTT. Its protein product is CASSGDGYTEAFF.

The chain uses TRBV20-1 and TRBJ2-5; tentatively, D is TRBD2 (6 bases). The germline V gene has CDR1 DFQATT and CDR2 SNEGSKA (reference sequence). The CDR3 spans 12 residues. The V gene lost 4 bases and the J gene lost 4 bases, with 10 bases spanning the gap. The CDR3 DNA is TGCAGTGCTATCGACGGGGGAGAGACCCAGTACTTC. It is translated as CSAIDGGETQYF.

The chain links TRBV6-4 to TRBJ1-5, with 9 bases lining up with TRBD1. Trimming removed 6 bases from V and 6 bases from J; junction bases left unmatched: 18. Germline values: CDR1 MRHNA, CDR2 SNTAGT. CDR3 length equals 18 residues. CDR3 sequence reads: CASRDRQGGSVGSQPQHF. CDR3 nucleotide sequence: TGTGCCAGCAGAGATCGACAGGGGGGCTCCGTCGGCTCTCAGCCCCAGCATTTT.

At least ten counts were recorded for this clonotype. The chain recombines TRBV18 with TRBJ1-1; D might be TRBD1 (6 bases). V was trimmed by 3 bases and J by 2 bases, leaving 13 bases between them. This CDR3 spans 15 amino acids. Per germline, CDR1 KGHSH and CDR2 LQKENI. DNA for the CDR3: TGTGCCAGCTCACCCCAACAGGGTACAAACACTGAAGCTTTCTTT. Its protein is CASSPQQGTNTEAFF.

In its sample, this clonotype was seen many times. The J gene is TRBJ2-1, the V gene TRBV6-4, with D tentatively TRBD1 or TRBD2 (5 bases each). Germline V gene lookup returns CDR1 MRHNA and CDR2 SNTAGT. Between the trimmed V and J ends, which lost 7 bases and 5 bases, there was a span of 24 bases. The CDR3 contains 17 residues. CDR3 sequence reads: CASMTRDQPINNNEQFF. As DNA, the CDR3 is TGTGCCAGCATGACTCGGGACCAACCCATAAATAACAATGAGCAGTTCTTC.

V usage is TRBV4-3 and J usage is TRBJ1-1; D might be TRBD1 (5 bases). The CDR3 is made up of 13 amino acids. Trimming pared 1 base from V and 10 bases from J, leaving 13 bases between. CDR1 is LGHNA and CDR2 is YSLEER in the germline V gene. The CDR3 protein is CASSQGGVRGAFF. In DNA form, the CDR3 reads TGCGCCAGCAGCCAAGGAGGGGTGCGGGGAGCTTTCTTT.

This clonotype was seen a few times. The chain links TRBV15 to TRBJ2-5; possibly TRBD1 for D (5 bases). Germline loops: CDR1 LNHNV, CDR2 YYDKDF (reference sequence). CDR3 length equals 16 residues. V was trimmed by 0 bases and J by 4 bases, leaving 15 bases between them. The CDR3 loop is CATSRDELPGPETQYF. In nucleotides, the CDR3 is TGTGCCACCAGCAGAGATGAGCTTCCAGGGCCAGAGACCCAGTACTTC.

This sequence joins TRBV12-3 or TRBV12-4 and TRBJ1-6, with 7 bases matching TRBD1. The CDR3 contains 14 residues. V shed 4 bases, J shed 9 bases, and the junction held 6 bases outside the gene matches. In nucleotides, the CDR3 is TGTGCCAGCAGTTCACAGGGGTCAACTTCACCCCTCCACTTT. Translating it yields CASSSQGSTSPLHF.

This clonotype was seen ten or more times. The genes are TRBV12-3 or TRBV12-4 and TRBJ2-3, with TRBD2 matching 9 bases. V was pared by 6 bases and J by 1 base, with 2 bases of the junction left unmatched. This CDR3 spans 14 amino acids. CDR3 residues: CASRRLAGTDTQYF. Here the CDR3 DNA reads TGTGCCAGCAGGAGACTAGCGGGCACAGATACGCAGTATTTT.

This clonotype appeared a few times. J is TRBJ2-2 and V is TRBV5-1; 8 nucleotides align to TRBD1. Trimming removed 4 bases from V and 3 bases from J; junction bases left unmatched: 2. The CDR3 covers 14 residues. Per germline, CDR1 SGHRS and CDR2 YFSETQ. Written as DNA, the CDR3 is TGCGCCAGCAGCCAGGGACAGGACACCGGGGAGCTGTTTTTT. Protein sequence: CASSQGQDTGELFF.

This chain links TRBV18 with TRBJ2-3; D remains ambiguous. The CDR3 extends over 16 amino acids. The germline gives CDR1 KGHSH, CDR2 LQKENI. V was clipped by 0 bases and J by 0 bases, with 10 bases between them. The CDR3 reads CASSPPVGSSTDTQYF. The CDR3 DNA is TGTGCCAGCTCACCACCGGTCGGGTCTAGCACAGATACGCAGTATTTT.

CDR3 DNA: TGCGCCAGCAGCAGGGACAGGAGGTCCTACGAGCAGTACTTC. Amino acid sequence: CASSRDRRSYEQYF. The V gene is TRBV5-1, the J gene TRBJ2-7; TRBD1 matches 8 bases. This CDR3 comprises 14 residues. Germline loops: CDR1 SGHRS, CDR2 YFSETQ. V lost 4 bases and J lost 1; bases outside the gene matches: 4. The full variable domain, in which reference TRBV5-1 and TRBJ2-7 provide the parts outside the CDR3, is KAGVTQTPRYLIKTRGQQVTLSCSPISGHRSVSWYQQTPGQGLQFLFEYFSETQRNKGNFPGRFSGRQFSNSRSEMNVSTLELGDSALYLCASSRDRRSYEQYFGPGTRLTVT.

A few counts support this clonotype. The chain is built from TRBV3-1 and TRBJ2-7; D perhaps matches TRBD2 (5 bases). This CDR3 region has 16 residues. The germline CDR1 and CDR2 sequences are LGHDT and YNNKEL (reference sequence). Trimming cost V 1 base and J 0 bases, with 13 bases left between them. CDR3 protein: CASSQGSSGSSYEQYF. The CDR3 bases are TGTGCCAGCAGCCAAGGTTCCAGCGGAAGCTCCTACGAGCAGTACTTC.

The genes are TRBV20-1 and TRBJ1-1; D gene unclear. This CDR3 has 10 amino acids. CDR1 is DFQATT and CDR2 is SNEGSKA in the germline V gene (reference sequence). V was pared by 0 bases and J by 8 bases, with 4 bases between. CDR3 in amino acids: CSAREEEAFF. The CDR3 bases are TGCAGTGCTAGAGAGGAAGAAGCTTTCTTT.

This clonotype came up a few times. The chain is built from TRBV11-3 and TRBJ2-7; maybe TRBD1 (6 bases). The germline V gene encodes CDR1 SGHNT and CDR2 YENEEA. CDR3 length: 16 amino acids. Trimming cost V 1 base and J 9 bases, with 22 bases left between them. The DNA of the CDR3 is TGTGCCAGCAGCTTAGTCGACGGAAATCAGGGGCCAAGGCAGTACTTC. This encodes CASSLVDGNQGPRQYF.

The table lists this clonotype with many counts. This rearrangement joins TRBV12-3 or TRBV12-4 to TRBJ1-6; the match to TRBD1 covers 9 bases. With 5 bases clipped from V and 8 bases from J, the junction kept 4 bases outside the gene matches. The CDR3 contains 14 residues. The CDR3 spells CASSLGQGYSPLHF. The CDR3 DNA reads TGTGCCAGCAGTCTAGGACAGGGGTATTCACCCCTCCACTTT.

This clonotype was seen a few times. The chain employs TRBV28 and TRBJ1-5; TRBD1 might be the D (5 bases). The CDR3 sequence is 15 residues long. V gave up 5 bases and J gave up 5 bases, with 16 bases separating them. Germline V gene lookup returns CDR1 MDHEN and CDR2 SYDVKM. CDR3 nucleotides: TGTGCCAGCAGTCTAGGGACCCTACCCCATCAGCCCCAGCATTTT. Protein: CASSLGTLPHQPQHF.

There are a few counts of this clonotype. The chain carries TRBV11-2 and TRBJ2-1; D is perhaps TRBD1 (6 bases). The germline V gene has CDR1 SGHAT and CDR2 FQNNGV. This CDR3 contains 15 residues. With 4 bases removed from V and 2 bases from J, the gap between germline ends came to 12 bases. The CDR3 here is CASSSGVVPYNEQFF. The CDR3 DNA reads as TGTGCCAGCAGCTCAGGGGTGGTCCCCTACAATGAGCAGTTCTTC.

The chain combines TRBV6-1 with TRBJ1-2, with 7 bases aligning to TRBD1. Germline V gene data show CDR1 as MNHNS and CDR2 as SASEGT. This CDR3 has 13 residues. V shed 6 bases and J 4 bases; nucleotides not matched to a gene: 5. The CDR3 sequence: CASRRRDSYGYTF. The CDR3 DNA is TGTGCCAGCAGGCGCCGGGACAGCTATGGCTACACCTTC.

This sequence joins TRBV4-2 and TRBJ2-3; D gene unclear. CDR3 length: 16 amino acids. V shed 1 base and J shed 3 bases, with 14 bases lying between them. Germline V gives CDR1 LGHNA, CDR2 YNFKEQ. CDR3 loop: CASSQVEAVGTDTQYF. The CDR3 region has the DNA TGTGCCAGCAGCCAAGTAGAGGCGGTCGGGACAGATACGCAGTATTTT.

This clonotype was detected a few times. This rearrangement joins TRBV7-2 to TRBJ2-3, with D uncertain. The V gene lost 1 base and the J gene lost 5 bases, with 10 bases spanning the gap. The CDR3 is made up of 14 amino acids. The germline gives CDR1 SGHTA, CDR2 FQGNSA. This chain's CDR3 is CASSLVASLDTQYF. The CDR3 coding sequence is TGTGCCAGCAGCTTAGTGGCTAGTCTAGATACGCAGTATTTT.

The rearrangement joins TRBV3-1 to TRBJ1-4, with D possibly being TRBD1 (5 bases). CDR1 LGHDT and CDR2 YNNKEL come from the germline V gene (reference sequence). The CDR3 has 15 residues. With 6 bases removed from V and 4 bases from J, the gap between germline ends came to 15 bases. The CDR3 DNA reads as TGTGCCAGCAGTCAAAGGGGCGGGCGTAATGAAAAACTGTTTTTT. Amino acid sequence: CASSQRGGRNEKLFF.

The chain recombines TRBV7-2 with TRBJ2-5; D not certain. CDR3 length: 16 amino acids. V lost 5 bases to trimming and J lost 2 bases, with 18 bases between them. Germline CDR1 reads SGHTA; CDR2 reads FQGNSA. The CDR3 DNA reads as TGTGCCAGCAGCGTCGCCCCACGGGCTGGGCAAGAGACCCAGTACTTC. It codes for CASSVAPRAGQETQYF.

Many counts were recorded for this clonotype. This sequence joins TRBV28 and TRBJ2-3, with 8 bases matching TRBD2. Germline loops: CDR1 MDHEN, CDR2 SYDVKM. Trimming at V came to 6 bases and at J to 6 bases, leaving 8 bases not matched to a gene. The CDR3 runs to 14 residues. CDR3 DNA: TGTGCCAGCAGCCCGGGGGGGTCCTACGATACGCAGTATTTT. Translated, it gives CASSPGGSYDTQYF.

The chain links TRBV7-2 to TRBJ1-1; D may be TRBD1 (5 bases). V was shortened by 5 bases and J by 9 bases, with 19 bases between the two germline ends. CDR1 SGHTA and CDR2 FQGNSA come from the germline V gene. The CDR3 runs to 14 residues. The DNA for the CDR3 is TGTGCCAGCAGCCCCCTTACAGGCGTGGCACAAGCTTTCTTT. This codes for CASSPLTGVAQAFF.

The CDR3 sequence is CASSQEIVGATYNEQFF. The CDR3 region has the DNA TGCGCCAGCAGCCAAGAAATCGTCGGGGCCACCTACAATGAGCAGTTCTTC. The chain joins TRBV4-3 to TRBJ2-1; D may be TRBD1 or TRBD2 (5 bases each). V lost 0 bases and J lost 2, with 14 bases in between. Germline CDR1 is LGHNA and CDR2 is YSLEER. The CDR3 extends over 17 amino acids.

The CDR3 here is CASSLRRLTNTGELFF. The CDR3, as DNA: TGTGCCAGCAGCCTCCGCAGACTAACGAACACCGGGGAGCTGTTTTTT. The V call is TRBV7-2, the J call TRBJ2-2; D may be TRBD2 (5 bases). Germline CDR1 SGHTA, CDR2 FQGNSA. The CDR3 is 16 amino acids. V was cut by 5 bases and J by 0 bases, with 13 bases left in between.

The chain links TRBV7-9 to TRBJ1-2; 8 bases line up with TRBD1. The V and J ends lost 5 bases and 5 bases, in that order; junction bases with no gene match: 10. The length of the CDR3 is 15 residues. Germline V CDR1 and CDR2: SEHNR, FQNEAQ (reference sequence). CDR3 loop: CASSPSGQGLYGYTF. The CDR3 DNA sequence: TGTGCCAGCAGCCCTAGCGGACAGGGCCTATATGGCTACACCTTC.

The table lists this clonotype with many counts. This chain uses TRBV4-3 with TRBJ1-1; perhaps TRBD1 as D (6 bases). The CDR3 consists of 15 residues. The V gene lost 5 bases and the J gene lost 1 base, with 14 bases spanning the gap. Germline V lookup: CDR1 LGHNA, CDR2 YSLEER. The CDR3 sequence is CASSTTRGENTEAFF. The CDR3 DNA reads TGCGCCAGCAGCACTACCAGGGGAGAGAACACTGAAGCTTTCTTT.

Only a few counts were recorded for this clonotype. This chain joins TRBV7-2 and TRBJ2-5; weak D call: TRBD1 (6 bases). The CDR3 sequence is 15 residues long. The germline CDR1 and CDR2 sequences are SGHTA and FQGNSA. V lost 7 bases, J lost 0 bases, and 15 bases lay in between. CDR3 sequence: CASNSQGGDQETQYF. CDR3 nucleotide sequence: TGTGCCAGCAACTCACAGGGTGGAGACCAAGAGACCCAGTACTTC.